The 26 T cell receptor beta chains presented below share a single source sample, sequenced in a study of T-cell memory formation after mild COVID-19. From the 5' RACE reads, TCRdb called clonotypes with MiXCR, one entry per CDR3 protein. Among about 300,000 distinct CDR3 sequences listed, approximately 19% were seen once. Sequencing was carried out using PBMCs or a T cell subset sorted from them (not recorded which). The receptors were gathered from a man between 18 and 35 years old who had mild COVID-19 (a few samples of this study predate the infection). Cell type and time point are not known.

This clonotype has a handful of counts. This chain uses TRBV6-6 with TRBJ2-7; D is possibly TRBD1 (6 bases). The CDR3 totals 16 residues. Germline assignment: CDR1 MNHNY and CDR2 SVGAGI (reference sequence). V lost 0 bases to trimming and J lost 5 bases, with 17 bases between them. The CDR3 spells CASSYSISPRGDEQYF. In DNA, the CDR3 is TGTGCCAGCAGTTACTCGATCTCTCCCAGGGGCGACGAGCAGTACTTC.

V gene TRBV3-2 combines with J gene TRBJ2-7; the table gives TRBD1 as D, unverified against the DNA. TRBV3-2 constitutes a pseudogene. This CDR3 is 13 amino acids long. DNA of the CDR3: TGTGCCAGCAGCCAAGCACAGGGGCACGAGCAGTACTTC. This translates into CASSQAQGHEQYF.

This chain connects TRBV21-1 to TRBJ2-2; the table calls TRBD2, which could not be checked here. TRBV21-1 is reported as a pseudogene. The CDR3 spans 19 residues. The CDR3 DNA is TGTGCCAGCAGCAAATGCCCCCCCACTAGCGGGGGGCCCAACGGGGAGCTGTTTTTT. This translates into CASSKCPPTSGGPNGELFF.

The table lists this clonotype with a few counts. The rearrangement links TRBV7-2 to TRBJ2-7, with unresolved D. This CDR3 region has 14 residues. Germline V gene sequence: CDR1 SGHTA, CDR2 FQGNSA. The V gene lost 1 base and the J gene lost 2 bases, with 9 bases spanning the gap. In DNA, the CDR3 is TGTGCCAGCAGCTTAGAGGGCAGGACCTACGAGCAGTACGTC. Residues: CASSLEGRTYEQYV.

This clonotype appeared a few times. The chain recombines TRBV7-6 with TRBJ1-5; possibly TRBD1 for D (5 bases). The length of the CDR3 is 15 residues. Germline V gene data show CDR1 as SGHVS and CDR2 as FNYEAQ. Trimming shortened V by 5 bases and J by 0 bases, and 11 bases separated the two germline ends. CDR3 DNA sequence: TGTGCCAGCAGCAAGGACACCGATAGCAATCAGCCCCAGCATTTT. As protein: CASSKDTDSNQPQHF. The full variable domain, completed using reference TRBV7-6 and TRBJ1-5, is GAGVSQSPRYKVTKRGQDVALRCDPISGHVSLYWYRQALGQGPEFLTYFNYEAQQDKSGLPNDRFSAERPEGSISTLTIQRTEQRDSAMYRCASSKDTDSNQPQHFGDGTRLSIL.

The rearrangement joins TRBV6-5 to TRBJ2-1; tentatively, D is TRBD1 or TRBD2 (5 bases each). The CDR3 runs 13 residues. Trimming took off 5 bases at V and 8 bases at J, with 13 bases between the two ends. The germline CDR1 and CDR2 sequences are MNHEY and SVGAGI. Here the CDR3 DNA reads TGTGCCAGCAGTCCCCGGGGCTCGGATGAGCAGTTCTTC. This encodes CASSPRGSDEQFF.

This clonotype was detected only a few times. The rearrangement joins TRBV5-6 to TRBJ2-7; a weak D match, TRBD2 (6 bases). Germline CDR1 SGHDT, CDR2 YYEEEE. The V gene lost 3 bases and the J gene lost 0 bases, with 19 bases spanning the gap. The CDR3 is made up of 17 amino acids. This chain's CDR3 is CASSSNWDSLSSYEQYF. Written as DNA, the CDR3 is TGTGCCAGCAGCTCGAATTGGGACTCATTAAGCTCCTACGAGCAGTACTTC. Based on the CDR3 plus reference TRBV5-6 and TRBJ2-7, the full variable domain is DAGVTQSPTHLIKTRGQQVTLRCSPKSGHDTVSWYQQALGQGPQFIFQYYEEEERQRGNFPDRFSGHQFPNYSSELNVNALLLGDSALYLCASSSNWDSLSSYEQYFGPGTRLTVT.

Only a few counts were recorded for this clonotype. The CDR3: CASSYAARAKNIQYF. The CDR3 DNA reads as TGTGCCAGCAGTTACGCGGCCAGAGCCAAAAACATTCAGTACTTC. The chain joins TRBV6-2 or TRBV6-3 to TRBJ2-4, with D unresolved. The germline CDR1 and CDR2 sequences are MNHEY and SVGEGT. Trimming pared 2 bases from V and 0 bases from J, leaving 8 bases between. The CDR3 has 15 residues.

This clonotype was recorded a few times. This sequence joins TRBV20-1 and TRBJ1-5; perhaps TRBD1 as D (6 bases). The CDR3 runs 14 residues. The V end lost 1 base, the J end lost 4 bases, and 11 bases lay between the germline ends. Germline loops: CDR1 DFQATT, CDR2 SNEGSKA (reference sequence). In DNA form, the CDR3 reads TGCAGTGCTAGAGTGTGGCAGGGGAATCAGCCCCAGCATTTT. This gives the protein CSARVWQGNQPQHF.

This clonotype was recorded a few times. V is TRBV27 and J is TRBJ2-7, with TRBD2 as a possible D gene (5 bases). CDR3 size: 14 residues. Trimming pared 2 bases from V and 7 bases from J, leaving 15 bases between. The V gene's germline CDR1 is MNHEY and CDR2 SMNVEV (reference sequence). The CDR3 coding sequence is TGTGCCAGCAGTTTAGATCCGGGAACGAAGGAGCAGTACTTC. The encoded protein is CASSLDPGTKEQYF.

The J gene is TRBJ2-3, the V gene TRBV12-3 or TRBV12-4, with D perhaps matching TRBD1 (6 bases). The CDR3 length is 16 residues. The germline V and J ends were trimmed by 7 bases and 4 bases, with 21 bases remaining between them. CDR3 DNA: TGTGCCAGCACTCTCCACCGCCTGGGGGCCCCAGATACGCAGTATTTT. Residues: CASTLHRLGAPDTQYF.

This rearrangement joins TRBV27 to TRBJ2-5, with D hard to call. Trimming took 6 bases from V and 2 from J, leaving 16 bases between them. This CDR3 is 15 amino acids long. Germline V gene sequence: CDR1 MNHEY, CDR2 SMNVEV (reference sequence). This chain's CDR3 is CASSQFARMQETQYF. The CDR3 region has the DNA TGTGCCAGCAGCCAATTCGCAAGAATGCAAGAGACCCAGTACTTC.

This clonotype was found a few times. This chain connects TRBV9 to TRBJ2-3; D unclear. This CDR3 contains 14 residues. Germline V gene sequence: CDR1 SGDLS, CDR2 YYNGEE. Trimming shortened V by 4 bases and J by 4 bases, and 13 bases separated the two germline ends. The CDR3 region is CASSSSVEADTQYF. The CDR3 DNA reads as TGTGCCAGCAGCTCTTCCGTAGAGGCAGATACGCAGTATTTT.

This clonotype was detected only a few times. The chain joins TRBV23-1 to TRBJ2-5; possible D gene TRBD1, 6 bases. TRBV23-1 is an ORF, and what it does is uncertain. This CDR3 contains 15 residues. The CDR3 spells CSQGFLGTNQETQYF. The CDR3, as DNA: TGCTCACAGGGTTTTCTGGGGACAAATCAAGAGACCCAGTACTTC.

The J gene is TRBJ2-1, the V gene TRBV7-7; TRBD2 matches 7 bases. CDR1 and CDR2 from the germline V gene are SSHAT and FNYEAQ (reference sequence). The CDR3 sequence is 15 residues long. The ends lost 2 bases at V and 8 bases at J; junction bases unmatched: 9. The CDR3 nucleotides read TGTGCCAGCAGCTTAAGGTCTAGCGGTGATTATGAGCAGTTCTTC. This translates into CASSLRSSGDYEQFF. The whole variable domain, remainder taken from reference TRBV7-7 and TRBJ2-1, is GAGVSQSPRYKVTKRGQDVTLRCDPISSHATLYWYQQALGQGPEFLTYFNYEAQPDKSGLPSDRFSAERPEGSISTLTIQRTEQRDSAMYRCASSLRSSGDYEQFFGPGTRLTVL.

V is TRBV5-6 and J is TRBJ2-7; D ambiguous. The germline gives CDR1 SGHDT, CDR2 YYEEEE. CDR3 size: 14 residues. The ends were cut back, 8 bases at V and 2 bases at J, with 17 bases in the middle. The CDR3 is CARTPRLGTYEQYV. The CDR3 nucleotides read TGTGCCAGAACCCCGAGGTTGGGCACCTACGAGCAGTACGTC.

The V and J genes are TRBV7-2 and TRBJ2-7, with a possible D match to TRBD2 (7 bases). Trimming removed 1 base from V and 2 bases from J, with 12 bases in between. CDR3 size: 15 residues. The germline V gene has CDR1 SGHTA and CDR2 FQGNSA. DNA of the CDR3: TGTGCCAGCAGCTTAGTAGGCGGGGGCACCTACGAGCAGTACTTC. Its protein is CASSLVGGGTYEQYF.

The chain uses TRBV6-5 and TRBJ1-2; the D is unclear. Trimming cost V 8 bases and J 4 bases, with 11 bases left between them. There are 12 residues in the CDR3. In germline, CDR1 is MNHEY, CDR2 SVGAGI. CDR3 nucleotides: TGTGCCAGCCGTGGGGTGCGCTATGGCTACACCTTC. The encoded protein is CASRGVRYGYTF.

This clonotype was seen a few times. This chain joins TRBV24-1 and TRBJ2-2; D is undetermined. V lost 6 bases and J lost 4, with 8 bases in between. The CDR3 covers 13 residues. The germline CDR1 and CDR2 sequences are KGHDR and SFDVKD. The CDR3 loop is CATSLSRTGELFF. The CDR3 DNA follows: TGTGCCACCAGTCTATCCCGCACCGGGGAGCTGTTTTTT.

This clonotype appeared a few times. The V gene is TRBV20-1, the J gene TRBJ2-1; D is ambiguous. CDR3 length equals 10 residues. Germline loops: CDR1 DFQATT, CDR2 SNEGSKA (reference sequence). Trimming shortened V by 2 bases and J by 13 bases, and 9 bases separated the two germline ends. For the CDR3, the DNA is TGCAGTGCTAGAAGAGAGGACCAGTTCTTC. It specifies CSARREDQFF.

The chain recombines TRBV6-2 or TRBV6-3 with TRBJ1-5; tentative D call: TRBD1 (5 bases). The V and J ends lost 8 bases and 11 bases respectively, with 13 bases between them. Germline-derived CDR1 and CDR2 are MNHEY and SVGEGT. The CDR3 totals 11 residues. The CDR3 region has the DNA TGTGCCAGCGGGGAGGGGCCCTCCCAGCATTTT. This codes for CASGEGPSQHF.

The chain has TRBV6-5 and TRBJ2-5; D is undetermined. V dropped 0 bases and J dropped 7 bases, with 9 bases sitting between them. The CDR3 is 13 amino acids. Per the germline V gene, CDR1 is MNHEY and CDR2 is SVGAGI. The CDR3: CASSYSLDGTQYF. The CDR3 DNA sequence: TGTGCCAGCAGTTACTCCCTAGACGGGACCCAGTACTTC.

The chain employs TRBV18 and TRBJ1-4; possible D gene TRBD1, 5 bases. V shed 0 bases and J shed 2 bases, with 7 bases lying between them. The CDR3 is 15 residues long. Germline V gene data show CDR1 as KGHSH and CDR2 as LQKENI. For the CDR3, the DNA is TGTGCCAGCTCACCACCGGCAGGGACTAATGAAAAACTGTTTTTT. Protein product: CASSPPAGTNEKLFF.

The chain employs TRBV5-1 and TRBJ1-3; no firm D call. This CDR3 has 16 amino acids. CDR1 and CDR2 from the germline V gene are SGHRS and YFSETQ. Between the trimmed V and J ends, which lost 4 bases and 3 bases, there was a span of 17 bases. CDR3 sequence reads: CASSRGEGADGNTIYF. In nucleotides, the CDR3 is TGCGCCAGCAGCCGCGGGGAGGGCGCGGATGGAAACACCATATATTTT.

J is TRBJ1-2 and V is TRBV2; 8 positions agree with TRBD1. J lost 7 bases, V lost 5 bases, and 9 bases had no gene match. The germline V gene has CDR1 SNHLY and CDR2 FYNNEI. CDR3 size: 14 residues. CDR3 sequence (DNA): TGTGCCAGCAGTACAACAGGGGGTATGAGTGGCTACACCTTC. Translation: CASSTTGGMSGYTF. The entire variable domain, with the rest obtained from reference TRBV2 and TRBJ1-2, is as follows: EPEVTQTPSHQVTQMGQEVILRCVPISNHLYFYWYRQILGQKVEFLVSFYNNEISEKSEIFDDQFSVERPDGSNFTLKIRSTKLEDSAMYFCASSTTGGMSGYTFGSGTRLTVV.

The V gene is TRBV7-9, the J gene TRBJ2-3; 9 nucleotides line up with TRBD2. This CDR3 is built from 18 residues. With V trimmed by 4 bases and J by 4 bases, 15 bases remained unmatched. Germline V CDR1 and CDR2: SEHNR, FQNEAQ (reference sequence). The CDR3 DNA follows: TGTGCCAGCAGCTCACCGGGACAGCGAGCGGGGGGACCAGATACGCAGTATTTT. Encoded protein: CASSSPGQRAGGPDTQYF.